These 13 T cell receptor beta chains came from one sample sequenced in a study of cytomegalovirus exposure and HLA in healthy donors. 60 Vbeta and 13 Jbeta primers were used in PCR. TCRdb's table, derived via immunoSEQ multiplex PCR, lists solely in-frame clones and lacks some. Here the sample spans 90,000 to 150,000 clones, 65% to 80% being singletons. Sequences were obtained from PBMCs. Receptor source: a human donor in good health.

The CDR3 reads CAISGGTGGTGELFF. CDR3 coding DNA: TGTGCCATCAGTGGGGGAACAGGGGGCACCGGGGAGCTGTTTTTT. The V call is TRBV10-3, the J call TRBJ2-2; TRBD1 matches at 8 bases. V dropped 4 bases and J dropped 4; count of bases not matched to a gene: 5. Germline V gene sequence: CDR1 ENHRY, CDR2 SYGVKD. The CDR3 length is 15 residues.

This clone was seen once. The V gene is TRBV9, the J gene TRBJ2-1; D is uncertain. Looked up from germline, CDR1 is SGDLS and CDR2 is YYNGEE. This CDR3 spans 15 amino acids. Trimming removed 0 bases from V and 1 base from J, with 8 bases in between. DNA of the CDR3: TGTGCCAGCAGCGTAGCGGTCGGGTCCTACAATGAGCAGTTCTTC. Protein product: CASSVAVGSYNEQFF.

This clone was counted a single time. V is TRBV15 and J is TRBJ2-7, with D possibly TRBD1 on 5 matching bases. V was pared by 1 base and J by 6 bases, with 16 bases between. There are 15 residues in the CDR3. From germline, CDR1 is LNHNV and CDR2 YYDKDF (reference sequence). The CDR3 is CATSRGGVIGVEQYF. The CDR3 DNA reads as TGTGCCACCAGCAGAGGGGGTGTCATAGGGGTCGAGCAGTACTTC.

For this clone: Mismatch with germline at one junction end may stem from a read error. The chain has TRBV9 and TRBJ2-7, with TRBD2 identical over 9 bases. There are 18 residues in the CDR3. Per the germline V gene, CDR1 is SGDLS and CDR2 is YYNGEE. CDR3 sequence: CAGSVGGLAGKGPYEQYF. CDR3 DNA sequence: TGTGCCGGCAGCGTAGGCGGGCTAGCGGGAAAGGGGCCCTACGAGCAGTACTTC. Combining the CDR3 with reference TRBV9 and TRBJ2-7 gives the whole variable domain DSGVTQTPKHLITATGQRVTLRCSPRSGDLSVYWYQQSLDQGLQFLIQYYNGEERAKGNILERFSAQQFPDLHSELNLSSLELGDSALYFCAGSVGGLAGKGPYEQYFGPGTRLTVT.

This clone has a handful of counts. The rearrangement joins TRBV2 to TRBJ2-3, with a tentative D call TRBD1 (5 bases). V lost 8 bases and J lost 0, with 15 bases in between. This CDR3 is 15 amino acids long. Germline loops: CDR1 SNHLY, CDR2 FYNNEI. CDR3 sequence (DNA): TGTGCCAGCGACAGCAGGCTTTCTAGCACAGATACGCAGTATTTT. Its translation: CASDSRLSSTDTQYF.

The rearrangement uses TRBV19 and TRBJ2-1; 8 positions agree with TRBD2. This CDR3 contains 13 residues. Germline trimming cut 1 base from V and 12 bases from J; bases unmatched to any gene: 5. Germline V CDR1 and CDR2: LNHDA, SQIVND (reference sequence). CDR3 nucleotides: TGTGCCAGTAGTATAGGCGGGAGGCCGGGGCAGTTCTTC. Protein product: CASSIGGRPGQFF.

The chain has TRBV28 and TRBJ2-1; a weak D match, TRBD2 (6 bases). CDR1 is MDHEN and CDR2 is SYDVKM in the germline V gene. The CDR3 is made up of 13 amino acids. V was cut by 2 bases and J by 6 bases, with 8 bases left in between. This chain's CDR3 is CASSLETSNEQFF. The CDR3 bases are TGTGCCAGCAGTTTAGAGACTAGCAATGAGCAGTTCTTC. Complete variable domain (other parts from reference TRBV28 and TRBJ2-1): DVKVTQSSRYLVKRTGEKVFLECVQDMDHENMFWYRQDPGLGLRLIYFSYDVKMKEKGDIPEGYSVSREKKERFSLILESASTNQTSMYLCASSLETSNEQFFGPGTRLTVL.

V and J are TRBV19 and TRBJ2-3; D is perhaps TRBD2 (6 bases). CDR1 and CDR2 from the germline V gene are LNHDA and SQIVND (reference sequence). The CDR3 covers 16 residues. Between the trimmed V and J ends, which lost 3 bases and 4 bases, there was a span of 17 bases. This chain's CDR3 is CASSIPGQGGADTQYF. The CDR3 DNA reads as TGTGCCAGTAGTATCCCGGGGCAGGGAGGCGCAGATACGCAGTATTTT.

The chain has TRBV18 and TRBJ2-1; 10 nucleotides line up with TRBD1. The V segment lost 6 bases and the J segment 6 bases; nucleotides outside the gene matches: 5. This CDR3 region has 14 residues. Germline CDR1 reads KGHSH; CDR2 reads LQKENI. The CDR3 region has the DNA TGTGCCAGCTCGGGCGGACAGGGGGGCAATGAGCAGTTCTTC. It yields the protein CASSGGQGGNEQFF.

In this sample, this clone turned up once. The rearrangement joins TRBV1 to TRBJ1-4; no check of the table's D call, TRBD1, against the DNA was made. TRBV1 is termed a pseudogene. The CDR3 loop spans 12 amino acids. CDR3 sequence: CTSSQANRVHLF. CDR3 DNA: TGCACCAGCAGCCAAGCTAACAGGGTACACCTATTT.

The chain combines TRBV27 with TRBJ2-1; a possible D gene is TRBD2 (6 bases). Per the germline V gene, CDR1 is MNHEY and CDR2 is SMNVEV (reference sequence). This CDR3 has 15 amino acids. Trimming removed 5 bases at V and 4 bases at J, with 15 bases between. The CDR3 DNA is TGTGCCAGCAGTGGGGTGGGGACTGGATACAATGAGCAGTTCTTC. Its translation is CASSGVGTGYNEQFF.

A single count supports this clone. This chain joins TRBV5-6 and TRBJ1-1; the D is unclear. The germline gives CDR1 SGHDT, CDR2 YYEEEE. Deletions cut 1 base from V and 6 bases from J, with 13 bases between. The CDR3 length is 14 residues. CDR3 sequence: CASSLRSLTSEAFF. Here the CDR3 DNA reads TGTGCCAGCAGCTTGCGGAGTTTGACTTCTGAAGCTTTCTTT.

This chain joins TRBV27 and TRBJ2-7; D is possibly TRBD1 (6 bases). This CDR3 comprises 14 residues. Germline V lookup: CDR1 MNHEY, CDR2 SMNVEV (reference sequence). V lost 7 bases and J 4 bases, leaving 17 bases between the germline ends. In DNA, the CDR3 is TGTGCCAGCACCCAGGCAGGGGCTCGATACGAGCAGTACTTC. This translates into CASTQAGARYEQYF.